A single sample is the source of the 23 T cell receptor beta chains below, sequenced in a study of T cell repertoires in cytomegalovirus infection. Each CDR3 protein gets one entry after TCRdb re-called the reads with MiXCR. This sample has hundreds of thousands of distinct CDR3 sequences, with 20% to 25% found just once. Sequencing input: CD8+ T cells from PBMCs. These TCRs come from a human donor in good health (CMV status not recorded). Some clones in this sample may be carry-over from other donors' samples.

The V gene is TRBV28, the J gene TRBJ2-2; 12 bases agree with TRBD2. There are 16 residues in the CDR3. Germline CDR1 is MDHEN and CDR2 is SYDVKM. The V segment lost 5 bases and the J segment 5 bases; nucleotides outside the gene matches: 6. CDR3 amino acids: CASSRLAGAGTGELFF. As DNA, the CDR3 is TGTGCCAGCAGTCGACTAGCGGGGGCTGGTACCGGGGAGCTGTTTTTT.

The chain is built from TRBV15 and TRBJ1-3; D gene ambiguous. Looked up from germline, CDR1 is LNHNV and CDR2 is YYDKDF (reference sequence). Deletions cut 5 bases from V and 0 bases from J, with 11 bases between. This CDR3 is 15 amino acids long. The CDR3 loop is CATSLGRVSGNTIYF. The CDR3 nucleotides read TGTGCCACCAGCTTAGGACGGGTCTCTGGAAACACCATATATTTT. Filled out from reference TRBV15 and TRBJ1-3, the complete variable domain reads DAMVIQNPRYQVTQFGKPVTLSCSQTLNHNVMYWYQQKSSQAPKLLFHYYDKDFNNEADTPDNFQSRRPNTSFCFLDIRSPGLGDTAMYLCATSLGRVSGNTIYFGEGSWLTVV.

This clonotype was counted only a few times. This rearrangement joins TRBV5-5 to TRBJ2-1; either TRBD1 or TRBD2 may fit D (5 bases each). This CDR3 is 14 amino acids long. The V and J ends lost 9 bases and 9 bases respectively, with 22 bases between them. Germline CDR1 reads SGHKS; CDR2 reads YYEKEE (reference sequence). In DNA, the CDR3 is TGTGCCACCAGGTGGGGACCCGAAGGCGGTGAGCAGTTCTTC. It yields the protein CATRWGPEGGEQFF.

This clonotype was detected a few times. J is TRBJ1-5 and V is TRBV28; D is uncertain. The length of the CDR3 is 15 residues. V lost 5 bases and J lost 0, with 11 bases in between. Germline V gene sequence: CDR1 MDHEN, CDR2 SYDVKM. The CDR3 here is CASSDDPYSNQPQHF. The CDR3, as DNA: TGTGCCAGCAGTGATGACCCGTATAGCAATCAGCCCCAGCATTTT.

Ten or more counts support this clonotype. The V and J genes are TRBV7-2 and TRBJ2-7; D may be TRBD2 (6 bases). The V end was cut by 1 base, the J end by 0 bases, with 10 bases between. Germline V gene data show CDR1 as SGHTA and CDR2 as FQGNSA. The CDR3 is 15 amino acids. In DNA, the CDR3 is TGTGCCAGCAGCTTAGGCCCTAGCGTCTCCTACGAGCAGTACTTC. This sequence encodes CASSLGPSVSYEQYF.

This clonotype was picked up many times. The CDR3 DNA reads as TGTGCCAGCAGCTTCCCGACTAGCACCCATTACACAGATACGCAGTATTTT. Amino acid sequence: CASSFPTSTHYTDTQYF. The chain combines TRBV7-6 with TRBJ2-3; 7 bases map to TRBD2. Germline trimming cut 3 bases from V and 2 bases from J; bases unmatched to any gene: 11. The CDR3 spans 17 residues. Per germline, CDR1 SGHVS and CDR2 FNYEAQ.

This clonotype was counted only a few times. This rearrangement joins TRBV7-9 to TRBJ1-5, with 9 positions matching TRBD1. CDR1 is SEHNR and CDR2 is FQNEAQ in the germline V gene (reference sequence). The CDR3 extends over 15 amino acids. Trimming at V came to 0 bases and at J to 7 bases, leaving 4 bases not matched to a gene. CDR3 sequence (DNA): TGTGCCAGCAGCTTAGCCCGACAGGGGGAGCAGCCCCAGCATTTT. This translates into CASSLARQGEQPQHF.

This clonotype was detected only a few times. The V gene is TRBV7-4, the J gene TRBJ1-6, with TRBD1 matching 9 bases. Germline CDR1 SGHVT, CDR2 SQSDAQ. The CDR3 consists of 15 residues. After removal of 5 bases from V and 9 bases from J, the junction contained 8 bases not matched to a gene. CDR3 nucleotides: TGTGCCAGCAGCGCCGGACAGGGGTACGTTTCACCCCTCCACTTT. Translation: CASSAGQGYVSPLHF.

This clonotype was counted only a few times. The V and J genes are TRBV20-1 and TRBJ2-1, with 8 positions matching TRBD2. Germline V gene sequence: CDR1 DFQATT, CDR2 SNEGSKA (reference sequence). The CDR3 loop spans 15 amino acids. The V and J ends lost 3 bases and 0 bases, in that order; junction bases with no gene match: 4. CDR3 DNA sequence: TGCAGTGCTAGGACTAGCGAGAGCTCCTACAATGAGCAGTTCTTC. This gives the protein CSARTSESSYNEQFF.

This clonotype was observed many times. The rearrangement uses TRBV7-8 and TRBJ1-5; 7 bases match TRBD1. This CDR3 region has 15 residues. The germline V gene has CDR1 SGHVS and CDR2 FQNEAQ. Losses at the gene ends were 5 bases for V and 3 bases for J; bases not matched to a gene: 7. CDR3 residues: CASSIAGQHNQPQHF. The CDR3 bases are TGTGCCAGCAGCATTGCGGGACAGCACAATCAGCCCCAGCATTTT. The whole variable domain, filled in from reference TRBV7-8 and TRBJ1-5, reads GAGVSQSPRYKVAKRGQDVALRCDPISGHVSLFWYQQALGQGPEFLTYFQNEAQLDKSGLPSDRFFAERPEGSVSTLKIQRTQQEDSAVYLCASSIAGQHNQPQHFGDGTRLSIL.

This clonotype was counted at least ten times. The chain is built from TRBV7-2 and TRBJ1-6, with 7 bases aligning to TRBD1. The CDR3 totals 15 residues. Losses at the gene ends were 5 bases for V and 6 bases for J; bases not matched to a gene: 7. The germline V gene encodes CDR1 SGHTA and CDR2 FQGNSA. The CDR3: CASSARDSSNSPLHF. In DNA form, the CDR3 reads TGTGCCAGCAGCGCTAGGGACAGTAGTAATTCACCCCTCCACTTT. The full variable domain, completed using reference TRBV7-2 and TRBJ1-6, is GAGVSQSPSNKVTEKGKDVELRCDPISGHTALYWYRQSLGQGLEFLIYFQGNSAPDKSGLPSDRFSAERTGGSVSTLTIQRTQQEDSAVYLCASSARDSSNSPLHFGNGTRLTVT.

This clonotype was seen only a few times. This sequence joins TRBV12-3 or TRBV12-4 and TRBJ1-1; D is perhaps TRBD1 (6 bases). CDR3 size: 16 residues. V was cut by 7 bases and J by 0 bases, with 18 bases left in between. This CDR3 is CASKGGRSPMNTEAFF. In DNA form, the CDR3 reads TGTGCCAGCAAGGGGGGAAGGAGTCCAATGAACACTGAAGCTTTCTTT.

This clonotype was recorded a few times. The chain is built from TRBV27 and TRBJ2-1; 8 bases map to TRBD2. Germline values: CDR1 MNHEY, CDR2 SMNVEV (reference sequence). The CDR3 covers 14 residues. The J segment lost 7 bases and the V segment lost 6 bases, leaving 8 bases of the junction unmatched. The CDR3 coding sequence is TGTGCCAGCAGCCGGGGGGGCTTGTGGAATGAGCAGTTCTTC. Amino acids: CASSRGGLWNEQFF.

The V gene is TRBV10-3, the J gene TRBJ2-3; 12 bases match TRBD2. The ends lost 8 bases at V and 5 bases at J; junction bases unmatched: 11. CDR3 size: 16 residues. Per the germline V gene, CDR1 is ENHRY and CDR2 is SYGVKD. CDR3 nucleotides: TGTGCCATCCGGGGGAAAGGACTAGCGGGGCAAGATACGCAGTATTTT. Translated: CAIRGKGLAGQDTQYF.

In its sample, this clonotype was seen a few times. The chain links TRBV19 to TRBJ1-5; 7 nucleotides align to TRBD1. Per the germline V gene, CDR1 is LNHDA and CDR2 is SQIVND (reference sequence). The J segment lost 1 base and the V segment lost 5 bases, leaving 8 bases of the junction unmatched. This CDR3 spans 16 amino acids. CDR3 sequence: CASSLRPDRSNQPQHF. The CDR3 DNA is TGTGCCAGTAGTCTCCGCCCGGACAGGAGCAATCAGCCCCAGCATTTT.

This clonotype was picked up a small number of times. The CDR3 region is CSVEDQGFGLNYGYTF. The CDR3, as DNA: TGCAGCGTTGAAGATCAGGGGTTCGGCCTTAACTATGGCTACACCTTC. The chain is built from TRBV29-1 and TRBJ1-2; TRBD1 might be the D (6 bases). V lost 0 bases, J lost 1 base, and 15 bases lay in between. Germline V gene sequence: CDR1 SQVTM, CDR2 ANQGSEA. The CDR3 is 16 residues long.

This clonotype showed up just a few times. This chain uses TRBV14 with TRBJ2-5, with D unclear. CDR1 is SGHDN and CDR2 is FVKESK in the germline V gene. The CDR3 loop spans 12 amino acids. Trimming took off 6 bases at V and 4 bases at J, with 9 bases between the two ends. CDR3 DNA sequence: TGTGCCAGCAGACCGAAGGGAGAGACCCAGTACTTC. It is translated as CASRPKGETQYF.

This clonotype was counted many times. This chain's CDR3 is CASSGAGTEYGYTF. The CDR3, as DNA: TGTGCCAGCAGTGGGGCCGGGACAGAGTATGGCTACACCTTC. The V and J genes are TRBV2 and TRBJ1-2, with TRBD1 identical over 7 bases. The CDR3 is 14 residues long. J lost 5 bases, V lost 4 bases, and 7 bases had no gene match. Germline V gives CDR1 SNHLY, CDR2 FYNNEI.

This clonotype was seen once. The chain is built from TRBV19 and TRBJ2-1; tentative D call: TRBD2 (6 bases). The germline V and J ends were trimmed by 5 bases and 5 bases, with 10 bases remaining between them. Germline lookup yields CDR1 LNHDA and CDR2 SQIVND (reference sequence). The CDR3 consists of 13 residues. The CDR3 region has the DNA TGTGCCAGTAGTCGCGGGGCAAACAATGAGCAGTTCTTC. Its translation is CASSRGANNEQFF. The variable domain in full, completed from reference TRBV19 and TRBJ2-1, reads DGGITQSPKYLFRKEGQNVTLSCEQNLNHDAMYWYRQDPGQGLRLIYYSQIVNDFQKGDIAEGYSVSREKKESFPLTVTSAQKNPTAFYLCASSRGANNEQFFGPGTRLTVL.

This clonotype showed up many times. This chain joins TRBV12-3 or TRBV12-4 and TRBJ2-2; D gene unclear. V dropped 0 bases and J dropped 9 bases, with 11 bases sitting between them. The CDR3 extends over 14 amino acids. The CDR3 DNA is TGTGCCAGCAGTTTAGCTCCCCTCGCTCGGGAGCTGTTTTTT. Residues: CASSLAPLARELFF.

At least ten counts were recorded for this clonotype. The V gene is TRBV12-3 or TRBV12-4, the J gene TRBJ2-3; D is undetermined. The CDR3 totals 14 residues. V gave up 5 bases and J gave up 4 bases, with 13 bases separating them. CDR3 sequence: CASSPATTPDTQYF. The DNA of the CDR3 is TGTGCCAGCAGTCCGGCGACCACCCCAGATACGCAGTATTTT.

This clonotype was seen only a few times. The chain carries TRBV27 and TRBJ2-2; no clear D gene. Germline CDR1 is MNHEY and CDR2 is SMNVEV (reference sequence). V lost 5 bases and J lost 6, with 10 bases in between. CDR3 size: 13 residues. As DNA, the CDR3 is TGTGCCAGCAGTATCCCTCTGGCCGGGGAGCTGTTTTTT. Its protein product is CASSIPLAGELFF.

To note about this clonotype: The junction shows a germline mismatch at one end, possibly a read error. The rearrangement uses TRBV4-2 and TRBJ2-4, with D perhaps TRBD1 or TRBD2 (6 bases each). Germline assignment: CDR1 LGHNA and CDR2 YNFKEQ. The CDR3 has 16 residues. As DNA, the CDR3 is TGTGCCAACAGCCAAGAAGGGGGACTAGCCAAAAACATTCAGTACTTC. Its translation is CANSQEGGLAKNIQYF.